This T cell receptor (beta chain) comes out of a study of blood T cell repertoires in COVID-19. For the study at large: Acute and convalescent COVID-19 samples came from the United States, Italy and Spain.

As processed by the authors: Counts of nucleated cells, estimated from reference gene primer amplification, were obtained. TCRdb's table, derived via immunoSEQ multiplex PCR, lists solely in-frame clones and lacks some. The V and J calls and clone size come from that table; D and trimming were worked out from the DNA. The sample records tens of thousands of clones, 87% being singletons. The origin of this receptor is a man aged 55-75 years with acute or convalescent COVID-19. Source material: peripheral blood.

The CDR3 bases are TGTGCCAGCAGGCCCACAGGAAGCTCTGGAAACACCATATATTTT. This translates into CASRPTGSSGNTIYF. The V gene is TRBV3-1 (or the pseudogene TRBV3-2), the J gene TRBJ1-3; weak D call: TRBD1 (5 bases). Trimming cost V 6 bases and J 0 bases, with 12 bases left between them. Germline CDR1 and CDR2: LGHDT and YNNKEL (reference sequence). This CDR3 spans 15 amino acids.